This T cell receptor (beta chain) was found in a study of T-cell reconstitution after alpha-beta-depleted transplantation in children. The germline V gene encodes CDR1 SGHRS and CDR2 YFSETQ. This CDR3 contains 15 residues. This clonotype was seen at least ten times. Its ends do not fully match the called genes, so a read error is possible. Unique molecular identifiers were incorporated during preparation of the TCRbeta library. TCRdb re-called the PCR reads through MiXCR, storing one row per CDR3 protein. This table holds 380,000 or so distinct CDR3 sequences, roughly 13% found once. The source was PBMCs, collected from the stem cell graft. The chain recombines TRBV5-1 with TRBJ2-2, with 10 nucleotides matching TRBD2. This clonotype was obtained from a human donor who donated a stem cell graft to a child with Fanconi anemia. The CDR3 DNA reads as TGTGCCAGCAGCTTAGCGGGGGGCAACACCGGGGAGCTGTTTTTT. Encoded protein: CASSLAGGNTGELFF.